This T cell receptor (beta chain) was retrieved from a study of blood T cell repertoires in COVID-19. Study-wide context: Samples representing acute and convalescent COVID-19 were sourced from the United States, Italy and Spain. Sample material is recorded as cDNA or gDNA derived from T cells, B-cell-depleted T cells, or PBMCs.

In the original workflow: Estimation of nucleated cell counts relied on the amplification of reference gene primers. Produced via immunoSEQ multiplex PCR; TCRdb's table is partial and in-frame only. Clone size and the V and J calls come from that table; the DNA yielded D and trimming. Of some 89,000 clones in the sample, just over 90% were seen once. From germline, CDR1 is SGHRS and CDR2 YFSETQ. Unmatched junction bases numbered 7, after V lost 4 bases and J lost 4 bases. The CDR3 sequence is 15 residues long. As regards this clone: The same CDR3 is also encoded by other DNA sequences in this sample.

The chain uses TRBV5-1 and TRBJ1-5, with TRBD1 identical over 8 bases. Sequenced: peripheral blood. The receptor's source is a man in his fifties or sixties with acute or convalescent COVID-19. Here the CDR3 reads CASSSTGGGNQPQHF. In DNA form, the CDR3 reads TGCGCCAGCAGCAGTACAGGGGGAGGGAATCAGCCCCAGCATTTT.